This T cell receptor beta chain was sequenced in a study of T-cell memory formation after mild COVID-19. Whole-study results and caveats: Clones that contracted clustered mainly in CM and EM if CD4+ and in EMRA if CD8+.

TCR alpha and TCR beta cDNA libraries with sample barcodes and UMIs came from 5'RACE using constant-segment primers. TCRdb re-analysed the 5' RACE reads in MiXCR, keeping a single row per CDR3 protein. The sample consists of about 610,000 distinct CDR3 sequences, about 18% of them appearing once. This CDR3 is 11 amino acids long. Germline CDR1 reads SQVTM; CDR2 reads ANQGSEA. Trimming removed 4 bases at V and 10 bases at J, with 13 bases between. On this clonotype: Its target is unknown.

Source material: PBMCs or a T cell subset sorted from them (not recorded which). The chain links TRBV29-1 to TRBJ1-1, with D perhaps TRBD1 (5 bases). The receptor's source is an adult woman who had mild COVID-19 (a few samples of this study predate the infection). Cell type and time point are not known. The CDR3 DNA sequence: TGCAGCGTTGGGGGGTTCGGTGTAGCTTTCTTT. It codes for CSVGGFGVAFF.